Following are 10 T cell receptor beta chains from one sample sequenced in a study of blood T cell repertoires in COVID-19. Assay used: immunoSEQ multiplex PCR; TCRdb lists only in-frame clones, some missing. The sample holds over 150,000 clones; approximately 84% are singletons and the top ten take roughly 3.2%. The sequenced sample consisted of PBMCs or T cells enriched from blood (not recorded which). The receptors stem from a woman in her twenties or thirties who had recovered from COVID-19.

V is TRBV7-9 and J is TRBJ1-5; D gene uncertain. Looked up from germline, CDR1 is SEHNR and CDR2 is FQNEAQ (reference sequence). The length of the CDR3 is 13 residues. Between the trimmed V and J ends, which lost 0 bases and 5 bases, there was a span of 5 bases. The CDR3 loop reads CASSLAADQPQHF. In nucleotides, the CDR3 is TGTGCCAGCAGCTTAGCTGCAGATCAGCCCCAGCATTTT.

The DNA of the CDR3 is TGTGCCAGCAGACCTCAGGTCGGACTAGCGGATATCAATGAGCAGTTCTTC. Translating gives CASRPQVGLADINEQFF. V and J are TRBV28 and TRBJ2-1; TRBD2 matches at 10 bases. With V trimmed by 6 bases and J by 6 bases, 14 bases remained unmatched. This CDR3 region has 17 residues. Germline V gene data show CDR1 as MDHEN and CDR2 as SYDVKM. The full variable domain, rest sourced from reference TRBV28 and TRBJ2-1, is DVKVTQSSRYLVKRTGEKVFLECVQDMDHENMFWYRQDPGLGLRLIYFSYDVKMKEKGDIPEGYSVSREKKERFSLILESASTNQTSMYLCASRPQVGLADINEQFFGPGTRLTVL.

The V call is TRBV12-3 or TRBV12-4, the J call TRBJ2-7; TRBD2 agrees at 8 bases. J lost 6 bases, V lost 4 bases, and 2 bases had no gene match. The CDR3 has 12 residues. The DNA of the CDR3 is TGTGCCAGCAGTTCTGGGACTAGCGAGCAGTACTTC. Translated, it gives CASSSGTSEQYF.

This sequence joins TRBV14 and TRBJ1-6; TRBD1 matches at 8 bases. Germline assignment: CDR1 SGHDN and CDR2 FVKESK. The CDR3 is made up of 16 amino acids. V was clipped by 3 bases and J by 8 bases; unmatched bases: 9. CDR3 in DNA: TGTGCCAGCAGCCACCGGCGACAGGGGTGGCATTCACCCCTCCACTTT. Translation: CASSHRRQGWHSPLHF.

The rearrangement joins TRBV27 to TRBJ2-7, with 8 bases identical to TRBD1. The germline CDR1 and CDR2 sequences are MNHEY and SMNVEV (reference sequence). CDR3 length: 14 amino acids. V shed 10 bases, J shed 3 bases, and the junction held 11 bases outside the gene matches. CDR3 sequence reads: CATALTGVNYEQYV. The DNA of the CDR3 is TGTGCCACGGCTCTGACAGGGGTAAACTACGAGCAGTACGTC.

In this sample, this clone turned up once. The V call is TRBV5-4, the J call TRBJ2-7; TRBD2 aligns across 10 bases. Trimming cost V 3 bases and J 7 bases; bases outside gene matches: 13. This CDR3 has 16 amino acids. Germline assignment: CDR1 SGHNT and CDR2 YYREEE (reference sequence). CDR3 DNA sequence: TGTGCCAGCAGCTACCCCCCTAGCGGGAGATTCCGGGAGCAGTACTTC. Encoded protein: CASSYPPSGRFREQYF.

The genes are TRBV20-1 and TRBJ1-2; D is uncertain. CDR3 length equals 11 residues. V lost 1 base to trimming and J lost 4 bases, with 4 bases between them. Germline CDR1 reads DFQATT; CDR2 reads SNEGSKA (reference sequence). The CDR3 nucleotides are TGCAGTGCTAGAGGGAGCTATGGCTACACCTTC. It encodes CSARGSYGYTF.

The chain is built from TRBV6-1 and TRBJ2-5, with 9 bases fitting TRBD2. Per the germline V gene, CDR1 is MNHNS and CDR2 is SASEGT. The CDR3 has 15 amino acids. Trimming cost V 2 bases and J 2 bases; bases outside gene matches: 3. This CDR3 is CASSELAGDQETQYF. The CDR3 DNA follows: TGTGCCAGCAGTGAATTAGCGGGAGATCAAGAGACCCAGTACTTC.

In DNA form, the CDR3 reads TGTGCCAGTAGTATAGGCGGGAAGAACACTGAAGCTTTCTTT. Protein sequence: CASSIGGKNTEAFF. This chain connects TRBV19 to TRBJ1-1; D remains ambiguous. Germline CDR1 is LNHDA and CDR2 is SQIVND (reference sequence). V was cut by 1 base and J by 1 base, with 7 bases left in between. The CDR3 runs to 14 residues.

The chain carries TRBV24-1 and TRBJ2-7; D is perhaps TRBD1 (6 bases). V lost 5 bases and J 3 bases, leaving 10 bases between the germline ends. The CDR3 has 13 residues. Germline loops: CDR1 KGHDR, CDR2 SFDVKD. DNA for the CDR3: TGTGCCACCAGTGGCCGGACAGTCTACGAGCAGTACTTC. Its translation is CATSGRTVYEQYF.